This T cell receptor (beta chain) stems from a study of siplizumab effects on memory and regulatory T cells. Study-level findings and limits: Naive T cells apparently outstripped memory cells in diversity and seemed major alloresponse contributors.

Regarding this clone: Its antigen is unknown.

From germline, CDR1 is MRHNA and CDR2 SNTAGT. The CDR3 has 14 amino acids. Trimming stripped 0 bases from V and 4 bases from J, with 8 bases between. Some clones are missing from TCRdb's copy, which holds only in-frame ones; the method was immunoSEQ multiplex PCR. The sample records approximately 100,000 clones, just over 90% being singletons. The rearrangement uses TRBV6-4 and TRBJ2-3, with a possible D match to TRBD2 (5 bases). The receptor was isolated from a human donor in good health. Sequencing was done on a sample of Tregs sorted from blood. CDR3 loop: CASSDSGGADTQYF. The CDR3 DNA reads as TGTGCCAGCAGTGACTCCGGAGGCGCAGATACGCAGTATTTT.